The present entry profiles one TCR beta chain with its context. The source of the sample is a study of a mutant IDH1 vaccine in newly diagnosed glioma. Study-level information: Patients previously underwent radiotherapy, temozolomide, or both, and most underwent both.

CDR1 is SNHLY and CDR2 is FYNNEI in the germline V gene. The V and J ends lost 7 bases and 3 bases, in that order; junction bases with no gene match: 5. The CDR3 totals 14 residues. Indicated time point: baseline, week 1 (first vaccination visit). Treatment noted: pre-vaccination baseline after standard-of-care therapy. The table came from immunoSEQ multiplex PCR; TCRdb's copy has only in-frame clones and leaves some out. The table shows tens of thousands of clones, with around 82% occurring only once. This sequence joins TRBV2 and TRBJ2-7; 11 bases agree with TRBD1. Source: PBMCs, taken from a glioma patient treated with radiotherapy, temozolomide or both. This TCR was sampled from a woman aged 50 to 60 with glioma. CDR3 protein: CASTRDRGNYEQYF. For the CDR3, the DNA is TGTGCCAGCACCAGGGACAGGGGGAACTACGAGCAGTACTTC.